This T cell receptor (beta chain) was sequenced in a study of CD8 T cells in Susac syndrome. The V gene's germline CDR1 is SEHNR and CDR2 FQNEAQ (reference sequence). This CDR3 region has 14 residues. TEMRA cells were FACS-enriched, and CD8+ and CD4+ T cells were isolated negatively. RNA totalling about 0.5 to 1 ug underwent reverse transcription with random hexamers. The immunoSEQ assay covered 54 Vbeta and 13 Jbeta segments for CDR3. TCRdb ran MiXCR on the immunoSEQ multiplex PCR reads and lists one entry per CDR3 protein. The table includes approximately 170,000 distinct CDR3 sequences, 85% to 95% detected once. Concerning this clonotype itself: One end of the junction fails to match germline, which may point to a read error.

What was sequenced was CD4+ T cells from PBMCs. V usage is TRBV7-9 and J usage is TRBJ2-7; 8 bases agree with TRBD1. The source is a human donor in good health. The CDR3 nucleotides read TGTGCCGGCAGCCCCGGACAGGGATCCTACGAGCAGTACTTC. Protein sequence: CAGSPGQGSYEQYF. Drawing the rest from reference TRBV7-9 and TRBJ2-7, the complete variable domain is DTGVSQNPRHKITKRGQNVTFRCDPISEHNRLYWYRQTLGQGPEFLTYFQNEAQLEKSRLLSDRFSAERPKGSFSTLEIQRTEQGDSAMYLCAGSPGQGSYEQYFGPGTRLTVT.